This T cell receptor (beta chain) derives from a study of T cells expressing NK-cell markers. Looking at the study overall: Out of eight donors sequenced, seven tested HCMV-seropositive and the remaining one seronegative. Whole-study results and caveats: A handful of donors' CD3+CD56-NKG2C+ cells were dominated by the same clonotypes.

Synthesis of TCR beta cDNA relied on 5'RACE template switching carrying UMIs. TCRdb reanalyzed the 5' RACE reads and collapses them to one entry per CDR3 protein, without DNA. This specimen shows 200,000 to 300,000 distinct CDR3 sequences; the ten leading clones hold 4% to 5%. Worth noting for this clonotype: The target antigen is unknown.

This CDR3 is built from 15 residues. The germline V gene encodes CDR1 SEHNR and CDR2 FQNEAQ (reference sequence). This sequence joins TRBV7-9 and TRBJ1-1. The material sequenced was blood T cells: a sorted CD56 or NKG2C T cell subset, CD4+ or CD8+ T cells, or bulk PBMC T cells (not recorded which). This sequence originates from a woman aged 18 to 75 in good health. The CDR3 reads CASSGGTGMNTEAFF.